This T cell receptor beta chain was sequenced in a study of blood T cell repertoires in COVID-19. At the level of the study: The United States, Italy and Spain supplied acute and convalescent COVID-19 samples.

Generated by immunoSEQ multiplex PCR, the TCRdb table keeps only in-frame clones and is missing some. The sample shows roughly 46,000 clones, 80% to 90% of them seen only once. The CDR3 runs 15 residues. CDR1 is SGHTA and CDR2 is FQGNSA in the germline V gene. Trimming left V 5 bases short and J 5 bases short, with 18 bases between. The chain couples TRBV7-2 to TRBJ1-2; the D gene is possibly TRBD1 (5 bases). The source of this sequence is a human donor with active COVID-19. The donor label of this sample is uncertain. Sequencing was performed on peripheral blood. The CDR3 protein is CASSAPSSGGYGYTF. The CDR3 DNA sequence: TGTGCCAGCAGCGCCCCCTCGTCGGGGGGATATGGCTACACCTTC.